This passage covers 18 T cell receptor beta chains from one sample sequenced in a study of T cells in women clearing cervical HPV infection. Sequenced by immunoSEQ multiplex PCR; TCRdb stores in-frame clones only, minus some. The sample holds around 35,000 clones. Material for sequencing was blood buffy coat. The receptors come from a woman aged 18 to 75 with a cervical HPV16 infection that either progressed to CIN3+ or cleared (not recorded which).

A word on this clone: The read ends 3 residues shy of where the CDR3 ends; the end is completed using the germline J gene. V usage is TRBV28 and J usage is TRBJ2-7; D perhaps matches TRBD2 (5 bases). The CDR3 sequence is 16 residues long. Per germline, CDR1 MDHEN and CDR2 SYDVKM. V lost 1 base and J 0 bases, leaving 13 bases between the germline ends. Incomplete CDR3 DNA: TGTGCCAGCAGTTTATCCGGCGGGCTCGGCTCCTACGAG. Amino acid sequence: CASSLSGGLGSYE. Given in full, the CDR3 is CASSLSGGLGSYEQYF.

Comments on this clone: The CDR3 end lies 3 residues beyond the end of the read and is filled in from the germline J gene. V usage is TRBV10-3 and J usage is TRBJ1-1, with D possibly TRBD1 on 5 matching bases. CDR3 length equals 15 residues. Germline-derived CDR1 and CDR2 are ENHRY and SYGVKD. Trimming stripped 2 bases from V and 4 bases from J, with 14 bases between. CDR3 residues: CAISEGGRRGTEAFF. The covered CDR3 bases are TGTGCCATCAGTGAGGGGGGGAGGAGGGGCACTGAA.

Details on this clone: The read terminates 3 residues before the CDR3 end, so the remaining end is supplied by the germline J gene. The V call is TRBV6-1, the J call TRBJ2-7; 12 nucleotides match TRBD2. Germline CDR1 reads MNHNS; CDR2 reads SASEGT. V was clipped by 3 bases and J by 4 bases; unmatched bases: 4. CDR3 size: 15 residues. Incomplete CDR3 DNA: TGTGCCAGCAGTGAGACTAGCGGGAGTATGTACGAG. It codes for CASSETSGSMYE. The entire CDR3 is CASSETSGSMYEQYF.

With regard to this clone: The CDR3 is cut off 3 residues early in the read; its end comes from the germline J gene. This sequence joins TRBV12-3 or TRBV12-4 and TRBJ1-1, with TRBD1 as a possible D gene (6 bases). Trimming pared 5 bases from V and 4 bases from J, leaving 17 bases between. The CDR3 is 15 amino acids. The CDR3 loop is CASSPWDTGFTEAFF. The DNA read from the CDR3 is TGTGCCAGCAGTCCGTGGGACACCGGTTTCACTGAA.

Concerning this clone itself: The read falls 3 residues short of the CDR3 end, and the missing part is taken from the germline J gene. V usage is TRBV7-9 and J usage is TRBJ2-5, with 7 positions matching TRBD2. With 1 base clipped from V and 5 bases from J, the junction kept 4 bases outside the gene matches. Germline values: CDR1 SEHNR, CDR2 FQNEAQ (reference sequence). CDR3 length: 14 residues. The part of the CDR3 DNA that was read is TGTGCCAGCAGCTTAGTGCGGGGAGGGGAGACC. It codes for CASSLVRGGET. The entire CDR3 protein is CASSLVRGGETQYF.

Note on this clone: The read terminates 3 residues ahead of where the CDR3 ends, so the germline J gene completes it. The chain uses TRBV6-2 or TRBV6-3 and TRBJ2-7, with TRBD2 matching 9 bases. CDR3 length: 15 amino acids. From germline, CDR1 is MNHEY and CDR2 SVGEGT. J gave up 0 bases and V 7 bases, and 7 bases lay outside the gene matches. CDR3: CASILSGGSSYEQYF. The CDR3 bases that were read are TGTGCCAGCATTTTAAGCGGGGGGAGCTCCTACGAG.

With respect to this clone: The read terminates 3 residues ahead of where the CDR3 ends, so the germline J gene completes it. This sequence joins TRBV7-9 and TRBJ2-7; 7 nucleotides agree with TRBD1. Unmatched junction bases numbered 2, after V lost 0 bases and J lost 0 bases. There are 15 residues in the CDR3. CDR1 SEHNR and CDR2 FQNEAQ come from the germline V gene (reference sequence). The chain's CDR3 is CASSLARDSSYEQYF. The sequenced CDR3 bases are TGTGCCAGCAGCTTAGCCCGGGACAGCTCCTACGAG.

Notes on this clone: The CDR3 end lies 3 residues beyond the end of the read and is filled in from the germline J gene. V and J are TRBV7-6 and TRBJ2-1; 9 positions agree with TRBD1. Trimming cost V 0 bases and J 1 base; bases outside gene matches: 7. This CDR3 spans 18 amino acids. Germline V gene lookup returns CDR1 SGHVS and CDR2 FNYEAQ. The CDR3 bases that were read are TGTGCCAGCAGCTTAGCTGACGGGACAGGGCAGTCCTACAATGAG. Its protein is CASSLADGTGQSYNE. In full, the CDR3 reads CASSLADGTGQSYNEQFF.

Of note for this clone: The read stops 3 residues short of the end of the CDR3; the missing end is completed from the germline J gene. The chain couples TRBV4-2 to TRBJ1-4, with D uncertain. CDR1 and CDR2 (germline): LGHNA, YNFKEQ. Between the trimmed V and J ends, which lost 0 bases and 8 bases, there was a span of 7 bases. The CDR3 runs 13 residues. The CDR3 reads CASSQDLGEKLFF. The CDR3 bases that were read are TGTGCCAGCAGCCAAGATCTAGGAGAAAAA.

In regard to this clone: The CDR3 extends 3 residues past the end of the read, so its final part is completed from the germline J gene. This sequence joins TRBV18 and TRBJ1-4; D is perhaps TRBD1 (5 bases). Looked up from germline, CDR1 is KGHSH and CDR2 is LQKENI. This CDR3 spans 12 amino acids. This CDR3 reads CASSTVERGLFF. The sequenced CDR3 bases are TGTGCCAGCTCAACGGTAGAGAGGGGA. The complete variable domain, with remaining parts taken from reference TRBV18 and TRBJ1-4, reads NAGVMQNPRHLVRRRGQEARLRCSPMKGHSHVYWYRQLPEEGLKFMVYLQKENIIDESGMPKERFSAEFPKEGPSILRIQQVVRGDSAAYFCASSTVERGLFFGSGTQLSVL.

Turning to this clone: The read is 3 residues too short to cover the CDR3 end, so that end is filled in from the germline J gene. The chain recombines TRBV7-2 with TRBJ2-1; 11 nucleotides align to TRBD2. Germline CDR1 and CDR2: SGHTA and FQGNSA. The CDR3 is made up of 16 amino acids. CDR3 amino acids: CASRLAGGPRDNEQFF. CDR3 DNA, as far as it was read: TGTGCAAGTCGCTTAGCGGGAGGGCCCAGGGACAATGAG.

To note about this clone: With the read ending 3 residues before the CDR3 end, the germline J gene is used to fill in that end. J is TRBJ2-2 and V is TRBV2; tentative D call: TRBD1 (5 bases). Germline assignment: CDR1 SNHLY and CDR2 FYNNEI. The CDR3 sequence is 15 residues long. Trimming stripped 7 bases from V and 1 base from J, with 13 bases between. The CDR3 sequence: CASKSEQGNTGELFF. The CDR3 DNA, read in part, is TGTGCCAGCAAGTCGGAGCAGGGGAACACCGGGGAG.

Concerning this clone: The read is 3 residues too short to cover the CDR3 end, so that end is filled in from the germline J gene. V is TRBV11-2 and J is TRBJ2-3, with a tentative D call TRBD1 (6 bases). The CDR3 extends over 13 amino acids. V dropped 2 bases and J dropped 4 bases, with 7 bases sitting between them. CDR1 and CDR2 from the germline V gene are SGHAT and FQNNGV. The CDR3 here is CASSLNRADTQYF. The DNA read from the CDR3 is TGTGCCAGCAGCTTAAACAGGGCAGATACG.

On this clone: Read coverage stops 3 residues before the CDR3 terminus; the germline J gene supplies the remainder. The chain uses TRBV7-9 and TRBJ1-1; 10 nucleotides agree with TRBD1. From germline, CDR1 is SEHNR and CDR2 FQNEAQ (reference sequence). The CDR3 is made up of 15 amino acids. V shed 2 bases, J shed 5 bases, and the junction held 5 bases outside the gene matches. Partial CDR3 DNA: TGTGCCAGCAGCTTACCAGGACAGGGGGATACTGAA. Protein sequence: CASSLPGQGDTE. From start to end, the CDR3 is CASSLPGQGDTEAFF.

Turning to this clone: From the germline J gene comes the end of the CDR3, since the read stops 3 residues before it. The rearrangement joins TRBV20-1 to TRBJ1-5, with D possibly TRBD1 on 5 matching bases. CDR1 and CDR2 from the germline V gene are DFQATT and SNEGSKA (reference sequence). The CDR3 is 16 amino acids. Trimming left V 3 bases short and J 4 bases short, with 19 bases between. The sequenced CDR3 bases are TGCAGTGCTAGGCCTATGGGGGGGTCGGAGAATCAGCCC. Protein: CSARPMGGSENQP. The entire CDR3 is CSARPMGGSENQPQHF.

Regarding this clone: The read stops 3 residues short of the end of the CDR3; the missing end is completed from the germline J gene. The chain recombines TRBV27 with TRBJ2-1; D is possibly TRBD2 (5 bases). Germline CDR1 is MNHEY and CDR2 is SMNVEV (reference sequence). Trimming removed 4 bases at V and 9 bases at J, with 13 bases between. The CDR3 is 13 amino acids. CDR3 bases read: TGTGCCAGCAGTTCCCCCCCGGCGGGTGAG. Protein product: CASSSPPAGE. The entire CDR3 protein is CASSSPPAGEQFF.

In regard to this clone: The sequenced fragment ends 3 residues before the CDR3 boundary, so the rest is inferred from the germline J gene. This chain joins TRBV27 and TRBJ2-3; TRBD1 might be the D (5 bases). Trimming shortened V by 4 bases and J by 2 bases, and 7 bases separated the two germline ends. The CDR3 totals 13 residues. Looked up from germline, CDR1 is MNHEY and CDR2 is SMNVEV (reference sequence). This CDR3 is CASSWGDTDTQYF. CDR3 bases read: TGTGCCAGCAGTTGGGGCGACACAGATACG.

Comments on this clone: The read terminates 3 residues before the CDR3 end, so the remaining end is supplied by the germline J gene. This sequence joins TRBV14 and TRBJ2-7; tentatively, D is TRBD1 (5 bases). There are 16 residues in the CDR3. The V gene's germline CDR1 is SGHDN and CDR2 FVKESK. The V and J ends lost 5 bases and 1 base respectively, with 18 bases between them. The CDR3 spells CASSLGGAIISYEQYF. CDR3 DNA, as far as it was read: TGTGCCAGCAGCTTAGGTGGGGCAATCATTTCCTACGAG.